This T cell receptor beta chain was sequenced for a study of OX40 agonist ivuxolimab in advanced cancers. Findings and limits, study-wide: Expanded clones were, on average, more numerous among CD8+ T cells than CD4+.

Concerning this clone: The antigen is not known.

Sequencing used immunoSEQ multiplex PCR; TCRdb keeps in-frame clones, though not all of them. The data show 7,500 to 9,000 clones, around three quarters seen once. The receptor was derived from an adult with an advanced solid tumor such as melanoma, head and neck, liver or kidney cancer. Material: CD4+ or CD8+ T cells sorted from blood, obtained in a trial of the OX40 agonist ivuxolimab.

CDR3 amino acids: CASSVRDNTEAFF. The CDR3 nucleotides are TGTGCCAGCAGTGTCAGAGACAACACTGAAGCTTTCTTT. This chain connects TRBV27 to TRBJ1-1; no clear D. The CDR3 sequence is 13 residues long. V was pared by 5 bases and J by 2 bases, with 9 bases between. Germline CDR1 is MNHEY and CDR2 is SMNVEV (reference sequence).